These 12 T cell receptor beta chains share one sample of origin, sequenced in a study of T cell changes during pregnancy in multiple sclerosis. TCRdb's table, derived via immunoSEQ multiplex PCR, lists solely in-frame clones and lacks some. In the table there are around 31,000 clones, about 92% of which are singletons. The sequencing used CD4+ T cells from peripheral blood mononuclear cells, collected in the second trimester of pregnancy. The receptors were sampled from a female donor with multiple sclerosis, enrolled in a pregnancy study.

The rearrangement links TRBV30 to TRBJ1-3, with D uncertain. Deletions cut 5 bases from V and 7 bases from J, with 15 bases between. Germline values: CDR1 GTSNPN, CDR2 SVGIG (reference sequence). CDR3 size: 13 residues. The CDR3 spells CAWGGRLGNTIYF. The CDR3 DNA follows: TGTGCCTGGGGCGGGCGCTTAGGGAACACCATATATTTT.

The chain links TRBV10-3 to TRBJ2-7; TRBD2 aligns across 14 bases. With V trimmed by 0 bases and J by 4 bases, 8 bases remained unmatched. Germline V gene data show CDR1 as ENHRY and CDR2 as SYGVKD. This CDR3 contains 18 residues. The CDR3 coding sequence is TGTGCCATCAGTGAGTCGACTGGACTAGCGGGAGGTTCTTACGAGCAGTACTTC. It codes for CAISESTGLAGGSYEQYF.

The chain links TRBV25-1 to TRBJ1-5; 8 positions agree with TRBD1. This CDR3 has 14 amino acids. The germline CDR1 and CDR2 sequences are MGHDK and SYGVNS. V was pared by 0 bases and J by 7 bases, with 2 bases of the junction left unmatched. CDR3 region: CASSEYGQGQPQHF. CDR3 bases: TGTGCCAGCAGTGAATACGGACAGGGCCAGCCCCAGCATTTT.

The chain is built from TRBV19 and TRBJ1-4, with 8 positions matching TRBD1. This CDR3 is built from 15 residues. The germline gives CDR1 LNHDA, CDR2 SQIVND (reference sequence). Trimming cost V 4 bases and J 6 bases; bases outside gene matches: 7. The CDR3 nucleotides are TGTGCCAGTAGTACCGGACAGGGCGGGGATGAAAAACTGTTTTTT. It translates to CASSTGQGGDEKLFF.

The chain links TRBV7-3 to TRBJ2-4; 11 nucleotides align to TRBD2. The CDR3 has 17 residues. CDR1 is SGHTA, CDR2 FQGTGA, per germline. V was clipped by 5 bases and J by 5 bases; unmatched bases: 11. In DNA, the CDR3 is TGTGCCAGCAGCCCATTAGCGGGAGGGCCCGGGGAAAACATTCAGTACTTC. This gives the protein CASSPLAGGPGENIQYF.

The genes are TRBV15 and TRBJ1-5, with D possibly matching TRBD1 (5 bases). Germline V gene sequence: CDR1 LNHNV, CDR2 YYDKDF (reference sequence). This CDR3 is 16 amino acids long. The V end was cut by 2 bases, the J end by 7 bases, with 18 bases between. The CDR3 loop reads CATSRPRGTGGQPQHF. The DNA for the CDR3 is TGTGCCACCAGCAGACCCCGGGGGACCGGGGGGCAGCCCCAGCATTTT.

The chain employs TRBV4-1 and TRBJ2-4; no clear D. The CDR3 loop spans 16 amino acids. V lost 2 bases, J lost 0 bases, and 11 bases lay in between. Germline CDR1 and CDR2: MGHRA and YSYEKL. The CDR3 is CASSQSDIIAKNIQYF. CDR3 DNA: TGCGCCAGCAGCCAAAGTGACATTATAGCCAAAAACATTCAGTACTTC.

The chain combines TRBV6-6 with TRBJ1-3; D is unresolved. There are 15 residues in the CDR3. V was shortened by 4 bases and J by 1 base, with 11 bases between the two germline ends. Germline V gene lookup returns CDR1 MNHNY and CDR2 SVGAGI (reference sequence). The CDR3 here is CASSSGDTSGNTIYF. The CDR3 nucleotides read TGTGCCAGCAGTTCCGGGGATACGTCTGGAAACACCATATATTTT.

The V call is TRBV27, the J call TRBJ1-5; TRBD1 matches at 7 bases. This CDR3 is built from 14 residues. Trimming cost V 4 bases and J 3 bases; bases outside gene matches: 3. CDR1 and CDR2 (germline): MNHEY, SMNVEV (reference sequence). As DNA, the CDR3 is TGTGCCAGCAGTTCGGGACAGATCAATCAGCCCCAGCATTTT. Its translation: CASSSGQINQPQHF.

The chain couples TRBV4-3 to TRBJ2-1, with TRBD2 matching over 12 bases. Germline V gene sequence: CDR1 LGHNA, CDR2 YSLEER. CDR3 length equals 15 residues. Losses at the gene ends were 1 base for V and 9 bases for J; bases not matched to a gene: 4. The CDR3 is CASSQGLAGVGEQFF. The CDR3 DNA is TGCGCCAGCAGCCAAGGACTAGCGGGAGTAGGTGAGCAGTTCTTC.

This sequence joins TRBV7-2 and TRBJ2-4; D may be TRBD2 (6 bases). V was clipped by 5 bases and J by 3 bases, with 14 bases between them. The CDR3 totals 15 residues. Germline V gene sequence: CDR1 SGHTA, CDR2 FQGNSA. In nucleotides, the CDR3 is TGTGCCAGCAGCGGGGGAGGCGGGGTCAAAAACATTCAGTACTTC. Its translation: CASSGGGGVKNIQYF.

The V gene is TRBV5-1, the J gene TRBJ2-6; 9 nucleotides align to TRBD1. Looked up from germline, CDR1 is SGHRS and CDR2 is YFSETQ. The V gene end was trimmed by 4 bases and the J gene end by 1 base; junction bases not matched to a gene: 6. The length of the CDR3 is 17 residues. The CDR3 DNA reads as TGCGCCAGCAGCCCGACAGGGGGAACTTCTGGGGCCAACGTCCTGACTTTC. As protein: CASSPTGGTSGANVLTF.